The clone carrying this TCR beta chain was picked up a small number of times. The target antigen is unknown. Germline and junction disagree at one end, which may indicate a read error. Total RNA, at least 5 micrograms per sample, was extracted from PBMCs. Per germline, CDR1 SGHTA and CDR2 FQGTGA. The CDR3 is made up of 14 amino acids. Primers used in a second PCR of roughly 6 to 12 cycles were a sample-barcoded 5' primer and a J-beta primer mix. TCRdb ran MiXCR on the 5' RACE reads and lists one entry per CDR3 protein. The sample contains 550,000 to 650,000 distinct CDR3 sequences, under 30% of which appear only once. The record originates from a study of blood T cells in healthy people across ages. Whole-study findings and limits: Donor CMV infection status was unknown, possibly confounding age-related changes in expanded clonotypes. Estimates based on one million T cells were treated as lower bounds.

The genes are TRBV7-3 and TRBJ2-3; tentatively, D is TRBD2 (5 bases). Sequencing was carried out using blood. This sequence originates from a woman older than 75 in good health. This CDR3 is CASSQTGYTDMQYF. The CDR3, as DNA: TGTGCCAGCAGCCAAACGGGATACACAGATATGCAGTATTTT.